These T cell receptor beta chains were read from a single sample in a study of T cell responses to AZD1222 COVID-19 vaccine. Only in-frame clones appear in the TCRdb table, and some are missing; sequencing was by immunoSEQ multiplex PCR. Among over 150,000 clones, roughly 90% were seen once, and the ten largest hold roughly 2.9%. Sample: peripheral blood, taken on day 0 of AZD1222 vaccination. The receptors shown here come from an adult in good health. Each CDR3 is given with its conserved first and last residue. The order of the fields is CDR3 DNA, CDR3 protein, V gene, J gene, clone size, D gene. A D gene is named only where the DNA matches it firmly. The listing skips clone size in some rows; elsewhere it reads once, few, many or a size class.

TGTGCCACCAGTGACCAGGGGAAGGGCTACACCTTC	CATSDQGKGYTF	TRBV24-1	TRBJ1-2	.	.
TGTGCCAGCAGCTTAGTTCAGGGCGGGAATTCACCCCTCCACTTT	CASSLVQGGNSPLHF	TRBV7-2	TRBJ1-6	few	.
TGCAGTGCTAGTGACCCCTACGAGCAGTACTTC	CSASDPYEQYF	TRBV20-1	TRBJ2-7	.	.
TGTGCCAGCAGCGTACTGGGACATGGACAAGAGACCCAGTACTTC	CASSVLGHGQETQYF	TRBV7-2	TRBJ2-5	few	.
TGTGCCAGCATCCCGGGGAGGGGGCTCACCATATATTTT	CASIPGRGLTIYF	TRBV6-4	TRBJ1-3	.	TRBD1
TGTGCCAGCAGTTACGGGGGCCAAGAGACCCAGTACTTC	CASSYGGQETQYF	TRBV6-5	TRBJ2-5	.	.
TGCGCCAGCAGCTATAACACCGGGGAGCTGTTTTTT	CASSYNTGELFF	TRBV5-1	TRBJ2-2	.	.
TGCGCCAGCAGCCAAGCGGGGTTCGCCACTGAAGCTTTCTTT	CASSQAGFATEAFF	TRBV4-3	TRBJ1-1	.	.
TGTGCCATCAGTGAAATGCAGTCAGGGGGGGTAGAGACCCAGTACTTC	CAISEMQSGGVETQYF	TRBV10-3	TRBJ2-5	.	.
TGTGCCAGCAGCGAAGAGGGAAGGGGATATGGCTACACCTTC	CASSEEGRGYGYTF	TRBV9	TRBJ1-2	once	.
TGTGCCATCAGTGAGACCGGACAGGAGAACACTGAAGCTTTCTTT	CAISETGQENTEAFF	TRBV10-3	TRBJ1-1	.	TRBD1
TGTGCCAGCAGCTTAGACGCGTTAACCTTCTACGAGCAGTACTTC	CASSLDALTFYEQYF	TRBV7-2	TRBJ2-7	.	.
TGTGCCAGCAGCGGATTTGGAGGAAACACCATATATTTT	CASSGFGGNTIYF	TRBV6-5	TRBJ1-3	.	.
TGTGCCAGCAGGACGGACCGGGGGGGCCCCTACGAGCAGTACTTC	CASRTDRGGPYEQYF	TRBV7-2	TRBJ2-7	.	TRBD2
TGTGCCAGCAGGACCGGGCGGGGGCAAGAGACCCAGTACTTC	CASRTGRGQETQYF	TRBV2	TRBJ2-5	.	TRBD2
TGTGCCACCAGAGCTAGGGGGGACACTGAAGCTTTCTTT	CATRARGDTEAFF	TRBV24-1	TRBJ1-1	.	.
TGTGCCATCAGTGACGGAGGCCACGGAGAGACCCAGTACTTC	CAISDGGHGETQYF	TRBV10-3	TRBJ2-5	.	.
TGTGCCAGCAGCTTAGAAGTCACAGGCTGGGGCACTGAAGCTTTCTTT	CASSLEVTGWGTEAFF	TRBV5-4	TRBJ1-1	.	.
TGTGCCAGCAGCTTTTCCGGGTCTCGCTCCTATAATTCACCCCTCCACTTT	CASSFSGSRSYNSPLHF	TRBV5-6	TRBJ1-6	.	.
TGTGCCAGCAGTCGGGGGATCACTGAAGCTTTCTTT	CASSRGITEAFF	TRBV3-1/TRBV3-2	TRBJ1-1	.	.
TGTGCCAGCTCAACAGGGGACAGGGACTTCTACGAGCAGTACTTC	CASSTGDRDFYEQYF	TRBV18	TRBJ2-7	.	TRBD1
TGCGCCAGCAGACCGACAGCCCAGTCCTACGAGCAGTACTTC	CASRPTAQSYEQYF	TRBV4-3	TRBJ2-7	.	.
TGCGCCAGCAGCTTGACAGGGGGCCCTTACGAGCAGTACTTC	CASSLTGGPYEQYF	TRBV5-1	TRBJ2-7	once	TRBD1
TGTGCCACCAGGGACAGGGAGATGGCTGAAGCTTTCTTT	CATRDREMAEAFF	TRBV10-3	TRBJ1-1	once	TRBD1
TGCGCCAGCAGCTTGGACTGGGCCTACGAGCAGTACTTC	CASSLDWAYEQYF	TRBV5-1	TRBJ2-7	.	.
TGTGCCATCAGTGAGTCAGAAAAAGCTTTCTTT	CAISESEKAFF	TRBV10-3	TRBJ1-1	.	.
TGTGCCAGCAGTTTACGAGTCGGGAATCAGCCCCAGCATTTT	CASSLRVGNQPQHF	TRBV28	TRBJ1-5	.	.
TGTGCCAGCAGCTTGAATGGGGGGGACTCCTACGAGCAGTACTTC	CASSLNGGDSYEQYF	TRBV5-5	TRBJ2-7	.	TRBD2
TGCGCCAGCAGCTTGGCGACCCGGGGCGAGCAGTACTTC	CASSLATRGEQYF	TRBV5-1	TRBJ2-7	.	.
TGTGCCAGCAGTGAACAGGGGCTCACTGAAGCTTTCTTT	CASSEQGLTEAFF	TRBV6-1	TRBJ1-1	.	.
TGCGCCAGCAGCTTGGGGGGCGGCACCTACAATGAGCAGTTCTTC	CASSLGGGTYNEQFF	TRBV5-1	TRBJ2-1	.	.
TGTGCCAGCAGCACTCTCGGGACAGCACAAAATCAGCCCCAGCATTTT	CASSTLGTAQNQPQHF	TRBV7-8	TRBJ1-5	.	TRBD1
TGCGCCAGCAGTGAGAGAAGGTACACTGAAGCTTTCTTT	CASSERRYTEAFF	TRBV10-1	TRBJ1-1	.	.
TGTGCCAGCAGCCCTAGCGGATCCTTTGGTTCACCCCTCCACTTT	CASSPSGSFGSPLHF	TRBV7-2	TRBJ1-6	.	.
TGTGCCAGCAGCTTGTCACGGTCCTATAATTCACCCCTCCACTTT	CASSLSRSYNSPLHF	TRBV5-6	TRBJ1-6	.	.
TGCGCCAGCAGCCTGGCGGGGGGTGATGGCTATGGCTACACCTTC	CASSLAGGDGYGYTF	TRBV5-1	TRBJ1-2	.	.
TGTGCCAGCAGCTTGGACAATCCACCCTACGAGCAGTACTTC	CASSLDNPPYEQYF	TRBV5-5	TRBJ2-7	.	.
TGTGCCAGCAGCACCCAGGACAGGGCGAACACTGAAGCTTTCTTT	CASSTQDRANTEAFF	TRBV9	TRBJ1-1	few	TRBD1
TGTGCCAGCCTGGCGGGACAGATAAACACTGAAGCTTTCTTT	CASLAGQINTEAFF	TRBV2	TRBJ1-1	.	TRBD1
TGTGCCAGCCCCCCTAGGGTCCCTCGGGGGTTCCCGGACGAGCAGTACTTC	CASPPRVPRGFPDEQYF	TRBV6-4	TRBJ2-7	once	.
TGTGCCAGCAGCTTGGGGATGGGTCCGAGGGAGCAGTACTTC	CASSLGMGPREQYF	TRBV7-2	TRBJ2-7	.	.
TGTGCCACCTCAAGGGGGACAGGGTACGAGCAGTACTTC	CATSRGTGYEQYF	TRBV10-3	TRBJ2-7	few	TRBD1
TGTGCCAGCAGTTACTGGGAGGGTATGGAATCAGCTTTCTTT	CASSYWEGMESAFF	TRBV6-5	TRBJ1-1	.	.
TGTGCCAGCAGTTACATACAGGGGGCGTATGGCTACACCTTC	CASSYIQGAYGYTF	TRBV6-5	TRBJ1-2	.	TRBD1
TGTGCCAGCAGCAGAAGCGGGGTTGGCGAGCAGTACTTC	CASSRSGVGEQYF	TRBV9	TRBJ2-7	.	TRBD2
TGTGCCAGCAGTCGTGCGGGGGTTTACAATGAGCAGTTCTTC	CASSRAGVYNEQFF	TRBV6-2/TRBV6-3	TRBJ2-1	.	TRBD2
TGTGCCAGCAGCCGGGACTTTGAAGCTTTCTTT	CASSRDFEAFF	TRBV7-8	TRBJ1-1	.	.
TGTGCCAGTACAGACAGGGGTCGCACCGGGGAGCTGTTTTTT	CASTDRGRTGELFF	TRBV19	TRBJ2-2	.	TRBD1
TGCGCCAGCAGCCAGGCCCGAGGGCACTATAATTCACCCCTCCACTTT	CASSQARGHYNSPLHF	TRBV4-3	TRBJ1-6	.	.
TGTGCCAGCAGGGAAATGGGACAGGACCAAGAGACCCAGTACTTC	CASREMGQDQETQYF	TRBV2	TRBJ2-5	.	TRBD1
TGTGCCAGCAGCTTAGCAGGGACTAGCGGTGGCAATGAGCAGTTCTTC	CASSLAGTSGGNEQFF	TRBV7-9	TRBJ2-1	once	TRBD2